The rows below give T cell receptor beta chains drawn from one sample of a study of early T cells in non-severe SARS-CoV-2 infection. MiXCR, applied by TCRdb to the 5' RACE reads, yields one record per CDR3 protein. The data show about 50,000 distinct CDR3 sequences, roughly 9.4% seen once. The material was whole blood, obtained at baseline. The receptors stem from an adult who was a healthcare worker with PCR-confirmed SARS-CoV-2 infection or an uninfected control (not recorded which). CDR3s include the opening cysteine and the closing phenylalanine or tryptophan. Each record gives: D gene, clone size, V gene, J gene, CDR3 DNA, CDR3 protein. D genes are given only for firm matches. Expanded clones get a size class; other rows say once, few or many, or leave the size out.

>NA|NA|TRBV6-2/TRBV6-3|TRBJ2-7
TGTGCCAGCAGCCATCTGCCAGCTTCAGGGATTGATGGGTACGAGCAGTACTTC
CASSHLPASGIDGYEQYF
>TRBD1|few|TRBV20-1|TRBJ2-1
TGCAGTGCTAGTTCCCGGACAGGCTGGAAGAATGAGCAGTTCTTC
CSASSRTGWKNEQFF
>TRBD1|few|TRBV7-2|TRBJ1-2
TGTGCCAGCAGCGGATGGACAGGGACCAACTATGGCTACACCTTC
CASSGWTGTNYGYTF
>NA|many|TRBV28|TRBJ2-7
TGTGCCAGCAGTTTAGGGGTCTACGAGCAGTACTTC
CASSLGVYEQYF
>NA|NA|TRBV12-3/TRBV12-4|TRBJ1-2
TGTGCCAGCAGTTTACTCCGGGACTCTGGCTACACCTTC
CASSLLRDSGYTF
>TRBD1|few|TRBV29-1|TRBJ1-6
TGCAGCGTTCGCAATGGACAGGGGAACTCACCCCTCCACTTT
CSVRNGQGNSPLHF
>NA|NA|TRBV7-8|TRBJ2-4
TGTGCCAGCAGCTTAGCGGACAAAAACATTCAGTACTTC
CASSLADKNIQYF
>TRBD1|NA|TRBV5-1|TRBJ2-5
TGCGCCAGCAGCTTGGAAGGGGGACAGCGTGAGACCCAGTACTTC
CASSLEGGQRETQYF
>TRBD1|NA|TRBV10-3|TRBJ2-5
TGTGCCACAGGGGGTCCTCAAGAGACCCAGTACTTC
CATGGPQETQYF
>NA|many|TRBV11-2|TRBJ2-7
TGTGCCAGCAGCTTAGATCTTGGACTGGGAAACTACGAGCAGTACTTC
CASSLDLGLGNYEQYF
>NA|few|TRBV12-3/TRBV12-4|TRBJ1-3
TGTGCCAGCAGTTTGCACAGGCCGAGCTCTGGAAACACCATATATTTT
CASSLHRPSSGNTIYF
>NA|NA|TRBV3-1|TRBJ1-2
TGTGCCAGCAGCCAGGGGGCGAACTATGGCTACACCTTC
CASSQGANYGYTF
>NA|NA|TRBV6-6|TRBJ1-2
TGTGCCACCAAAATAGAGGGGGTAGAGACTGGCTACACCTTC
CATKIEGVETGYTF
>TRBD2|few|TRBV20-1|TRBJ2-1
TGCAGTGCCGGGGGGGTTTATGAGCAGTTCTTC
CSAGGVYEQFF
>NA|many|TRBV5-4|TRBJ2-5
TGTGCCAGCAGCCCCGGACCATCCAATAGGCAAGAGACCCAGTACTTC
CASSPGPSNRQETQYF
>TRBD2|few|TRBV20-1|TRBJ2-1
TGCAGTGCTAGAGAAACTAGCGGGGGGGATAACAATGAGCAGTTCTTC
CSARETSGGDNNEQFF
>TRBD1|NA|TRBV20-1|TRBJ2-3
TGCAGTGCTAGAGGTTTGACAGGGTCTCGCACAGATACGCAGTATTTT
CSARGLTGSRTDTQYF
>TRBD2|NA|TRBV20-1|TRBJ2-1
TGCAGTGCTGGTGGGACTAGCGGGAGGGCAGGCTCCTACAATGAGCAGTTCTTC
CSAGGTSGRAGSYNEQFF
>TRBD2|NA|TRBV20-1|TRBJ2-1
TGCAGTGCTAGGGGTTATACGGGTTTAACTAGCGGGACCTACAATGAGCAGTTCTTC
CSARGYTGLTSGTYNEQFF
>NA|many|TRBV2|TRBJ1-6
TGTGCCAGCAAGAGAGGACCCGCCGGGAATTCACCCCTCCACTTT
CASKRGPAGNSPLHF
>NA|many|TRBV7-3|TRBJ2-1
TGTGCCAGCAGCTTAGGCGGGATTATGGATGAGCAGTTCTTC
CASSLGGIMDEQFF
>NA|few|TRBV7-9|TRBJ2-5
TGTGCCAGCAGCGCCCGACAGGGAGGACAAGAGACCCAGTACTTC
CASSARQGGQETQYF
>NA|NA|TRBV6-2/TRBV6-3|TRBJ2-1
TGTGCCAGCAGTTACGACGGGAGCTCGAGCTCCTACAATGAGCAGTTCTTC
CASSYDGSSSSYNEQFF
>TRBD2|few|TRBV28|TRBJ2-7
TGTGCCAGCAGTTTTGAGACTAGCGGGAAGTACGAGCAGTACTTC
CASSFETSGKYEQYF
>NA|few|TRBV6-6|TRBJ2-7
TGTGCCAGCAAGGGGGGCCTCTTGTACGAGCAGTACTTC
CASKGGLLYEQYF
>TRBD2|few|TRBV6-4|TRBJ2-5
TGTGCCAGCAGTGACTTGTGGATAGCGGGGGTTCAAGAGACCCAGTACTTC
CASSDLWIAGVQETQYF
>TRBD1|NA|TRBV15|TRBJ1-1
TGTGCCACCAGCACCCGGAGGGGGCGACTGAACACTGAAGCTTTCTTT
CATSTRRGRLNTEAFF
>NA|few|TRBV20-1|TRBJ1-1
TGCAGTGCTAGAGATCCCGGGTCGGGGACTGAAGCTTTCTTT
CSARDPGSGTEAFF
>NA|NA|TRBV29-1|TRBJ1-5
TGCAGCGTTGGGAGGGAACACAATCAGCCCCAGCATTTT
CSVGREHNQPQHF
>NA|few|TRBV11-2|TRBJ2-4
TGTGCCAGCAGCTCCCTTGGGGGAGCCAAAAACATTCAGTACTTC
CASSSLGGAKNIQYF
>NA|many|TRBV2|TRBJ2-2
TGTGCCAGCAGCGCGGATTTCCTTACCGGGGAGCTGTTTTTT
CASSADFLTGELFF
>TRBD2|many|TRBV7-3|TRBJ2-7
TGTGCCAGCAGCCTAGCGGGAGGTACCTACGAGCAGTACTTC
CASSLAGGTYEQYF
>NA|many|TRBV4-3|TRBJ1-3
TGCGCCAGCAGCGCGGGTTACTCTGGAAACACCATATATTTT
CASSAGYSGNTIYF
>NA|NA|TRBV12-3/TRBV12-4|TRBJ1-1
TGTGCCAGCAGCCGACCCTCGGGGAGGGTGGAAGAAGCTTTCTTT
CASSRPSGRVEEAFF
>NA|few|TRBV5-1|TRBJ2-3
TGCGCCAGCAGCTTCCAGGGGTTCATCACAGATACGCAGTATTTT
CASSFQGFITDTQYF
>TRBD2|few|TRBV20-1|TRBJ2-7
TGCAGTGTAAGCGGGAGTGGCTACGAGCAGTACTTC
CSVSGSGYEQYF
>NA|few|TRBV3-1|TRBJ1-1
TGTGCCAGCAGCCAAACCTCCAGTCGAGCTTTCTTT
CASSQTSSRAFF
>NA|few|TRBV2|TRBJ1-1
TGTGCCAGCATTTTCAGGGTAGGGGCGAACACTGAAGCTTTCTTT
CASIFRVGANTEAFF
>NA|NA|TRBV7-3|TRBJ2-6
TGTGCCAGCAGCTCAGGATTTTCCTCTGGGGCCAACGTCCTGACTTTC
CASSSGFSSGANVLTF
>NA|many|TRBV6-5|TRBJ1-2
TGTGCCAGCAGTTACTCCATAACTAACTATGGCTACACCTTC
CASSYSITNYGYTF
>TRBD1|NA|TRBV20-1|TRBJ2-7
TGCAGTGCTAGCCCGAGGACAGGGGCCCCGATCTCCTACGAGCAGTACTTC
CSASPRTGAPISYEQYF
>NA|NA|TRBV11-2|TRBJ2-1
TGTGCCAGCAGCTTAGGGATAGCAATCAATGAGCAGTTCTTC
CASSLGIAINEQFF
>NA|few|TRBV24-1|TRBJ2-7
TGTGCCACCAGTGATTCGCACACCTACGAGCAGTACTTC
CATSDSHTYEQYF
>NA|few|TRBV20-1|TRBJ1-1
TGCAGTGCCCCCTATGGGGTATTCACTGAAGCTTTCTTT
CSAPYGVFTEAFF